This TCR beta chain came from a study of patients and donors after allogeneic stem cell transplantation. Trimming cost V 0 bases and J 8 bases, with 10 bases left between them. Germline CDR1 and CDR2: LGHNA and YSLEER. CDR3 length equals 14 residues. MiXCR, run by TCRdb on the RT-PCR reads, gives a single entry per CDR3 protein. This sample has some 92,000 distinct CDR3 sequences, with around 46% found just once. V gene TRBV4-3 combines with J gene TRBJ1-4; D not resolved. The sample comprised blood, either unsorted or a sorted T cell fraction (not recorded which). This TCR came from a human donor who was either an allogeneic HSCT recipient or a stem cell or donor lymphocyte infusion donor (not recorded which). It is not recorded whose cells these are; they may come from a transplant donor. The CDR3 DNA follows: TGCGCCAGCAGCCAAGAGATAGTGAACGAAAAACTGTTTTTT. Amino acids: CASSQEIVNEKLFF.